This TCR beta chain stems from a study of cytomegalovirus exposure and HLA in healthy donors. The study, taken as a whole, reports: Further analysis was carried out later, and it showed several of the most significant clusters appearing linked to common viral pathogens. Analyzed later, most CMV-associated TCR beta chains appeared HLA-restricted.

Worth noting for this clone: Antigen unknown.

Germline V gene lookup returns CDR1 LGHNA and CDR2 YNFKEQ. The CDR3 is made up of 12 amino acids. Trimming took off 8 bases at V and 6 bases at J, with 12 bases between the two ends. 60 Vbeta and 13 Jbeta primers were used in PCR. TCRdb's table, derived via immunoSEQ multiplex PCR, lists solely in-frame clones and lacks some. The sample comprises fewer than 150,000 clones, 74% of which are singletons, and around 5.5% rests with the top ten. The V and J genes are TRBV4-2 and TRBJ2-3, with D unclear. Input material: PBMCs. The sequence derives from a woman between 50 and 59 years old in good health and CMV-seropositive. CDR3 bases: TGTGCCAGCGGGCGCATAGAGGATACGCAGTATTTT. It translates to CASGRIEDTQYF.